This T cell receptor beta chain was found in a study of cytomegalovirus exposure and HLA in healthy donors listed by TCRdb under 2017. About the full investigation: According to an earlier analysis of several hundred of the donors, 200 million or so T cells yielded 90 million to 130 million unique TCR beta sequences and about 300 Gb of sequence data. Roughly 320 gigabases of sequencing data and around 80 million unique TCR sequences made up an early release that covered under 750 HLA-typed donors. Among the roughly 400 genotyped donors, under 90% belonged to the genetic ancestry cluster associated with self-reported Caucasian donors. The study aimed to test whether cataloging public T cell receptors could reveal signatures of past pathogen exposure. Using immunosequencing, the study profiled T cell repertoires from roughly 650 subjects and related those repertoires to cytomegalovirus serostatus. A separate validation cohort of approximately 120 different subjects was used in addition to the approximately 640-subject first cohort. To predict cytomegalovirus infection status, the study brought together high-throughput TCR immunosequencing, statistical association of individual TCRs with disease status, and machine learning. A later analysis re-examined previously published TCR beta repertoires from roughly 720 donors and added high-resolution HLA genotyping to investigate patterns of TCR occurrence. In the later analysis, no new phenotypic data were used to find candidate immune exposures; instead, reliance was placed on TCR beta sequences and their occurrence across donors. In an earlier analysis of several hundred of the donors, high-throughput TCR beta sequencing was used to judge whether each TCR beta V gene segment behaved as functional or pseudogenic. Alongside the repertoire data, information on donor age, sex, ethnicity and CMV serostatus was compiled. A later genetic analysis took genome-wide SNP genotypes for 398 of the 666 donors and used that subset as a discovery cohort. All discovery cohort repertoires had been generated on a single sequencing platform. HLA typing included class I and class II loci at four-digit resolution. Typing coverage varied by locus: roughly 629-640 donors for A, B, C, DRB1 and DQB1; about 520 for DQA1; about 600 for DPA1; roughly 450 for DPB1. Roughly five DR-DQ haplotypes were treated as single units for association and clustering because of strong linkage in the cohort. On average, about 200,000 unique TCR beta nucleotide sequences were sequenced per donor among 398 genotyped donors of the cohort, with 15% to 20% of those sequences being non-productive. Study-wide findings and limitations: At a false discovery rate of 0.05, a later analysis linked under 20,000 TCR beta sequences to specific HLA alleles. Several of the top co-occurrence clusters appeared to be linked to parvovirus B19, influenza, CMV and Epstein-Barr virus, according to a later analysis. Because counts were too low, seventeen rarely observed V segments, including chromosome 9 orphons, were excluded from the earlier analysis of some 540 of the donors. Because the 87-base-pair reads could not distinguish some IMGT-functional V segments, including TRBV6-2 and TRBV6-3, those segments were excluded. The classifier was reported to diagnose cytomegalovirus status with high specificity and sensitivity in both the original and validation cohorts. In an earlier analysis of under 600 of the donors, most TCR beta V segments were observed in productive rearrangements about 87% or about 30% of the time, broadly matching IMGT annotations. Assigning TCR associations to individual alleles was difficult when HLA alleles, especially DR and DQ, strongly co-occurred. A later analysis found that HLA-associated TCR beta chains were more clonally expanded and had lower generation probabilities than equally common non-associated chains. A further reported finding was that TCR beta sequences accurately predicted the HLA-A and HLA-B alleles for most subjects in the first cohort. Linkage disequilibrium might explain the correlated functional status among segregating V segments, but an unknown experimental factor could not be excluded. The sequencing pipeline was judged likely to have produced a cluster of highly shared sequence variants as a technical artifact. A later genetic analysis associated a missense DCLRE1C variant with V-gene and J-gene trimming of TCR beta chains, and an independent cohort replicated the association. In a later analysis, most CMV-associated TCR beta chains were found to appear HLA-restricted, with HLA associations seemingly driven largely by CMV exposure. Most TCR sequences were observed very rarely across donors, whereas some public TCRs were present in many individuals. Because HLA typing was unavailable for some donors at each locus, only the typed subset was used in association tests. This cohort had only TCR beta chains sequenced, and the lack of alpha or paired-chain data limited which features could be detected. For the cohort, immune exposure information was limited to CMV serostatus. Sequencing depth was assumed to be roughly uniform across donors in the presence/absence analyses, though that assumption may not hold. A later genetic analysis reported fewer N-insertions in productive TCRs among donors in an Asian-associated ancestry cluster than the roughly 620-donor mean. In the study, some 160 TCR beta chains were listed as associated with cytomegalovirus. A few of the identified cytomegalovirus-associated TCR beta chains were confirmed in vitro to be specific for cytomegalovirus antigens. A later analysis found that TCR association rates varied across HLA loci, with DRB1 alleles showing the most associated TCRs and HLA-C alleles the fewest. According to the authors, the approach could potentially be generalized to other disease states and immunological phenotypes.

V is clipped by 8 bases and J by 0 bases, and the sequence between their germline boundaries is 20 bases long. Sequences GTSNPN (CDR1) and SVGIG (CDR2) are obtained from the germline V gene (reference sequence). The CDR3, from cysteine to phenylalanine, totals 16 residues. Only the CDR3 DNA is retained, 48 bases long and in frame from the first base. Libraries were constructed by the immunoSEQ multiplex PCR assay. For the multiplex PCR, a mixture combining 60 forward primers for TCR Vbeta segments and 13 reverse primers for TCR Jbeta segments was used. A multiplex PCR assay on genomic DNA amplified the CDR3 region of rearranged TCR beta genes. The Illumina HiSeq System was used to sequence the amplified TCR beta libraries as 87-base-pair reads. For the original study's pipeline: In a later analysis, some 80 million unique TCR beta chains were counted across the roughly 610 repertoires, and roughly 11 million of these chains were shared by at least two donors. To remove PCR and sequencing errors, raw reads were error-corrected and collapsed into unique sequences using a nearest-neighbor algorithm that merged closely related sequences. Alignment of CDR3 sequences to IMGT reference sequences was used to assign V, D and J gene segments. Each retained sequence needed at least a six-nucleotide match to both a V gene segment and a J gene segment. A rearrangement counted as productive if the CDR3 had no stop codons and remained in frame with V and J, and every other rearrangement counted as non-productive. Following IMGT convention, CDR3 was defined as the stretch from the second conserved V-encoded cysteine to the conserved J-encoded phenylalanine. Sequences without an unambiguous match to a single V gene segment were excluded from the earlier analysis of several hundred of the donors. An earlier analysis of about 590 of the donors classified V segments as functional when productive rearrangements were above 56.7% and as segregating when the standard deviation between donors was above 5%. To diagnose cytomegalovirus status from the catalog of TCR beta chain sequences, a statistical classification framework was built. V and J gene assignment, in a later analysis, came from comparing TCR nucleotide sequences with IMGT/GENE-DB human TR gene sequences. In a later analysis, CDR3 sequences and most-parsimonious VDJ recombination scenarios were assigned using the TCRdist pipeline. In a later analysis, each TCR beta chain was defined by its CDR3 amino acid sequence together with its V-gene family, and reads lacking a unique V-gene family were excluded. As a way to deal with suspected cross-contamination and a sequencing artifact, a later analysis dropped 450 to 700 nucleotide sequences that were highly shared and had low generation probability. In a later analysis, a clonal expansion index for each public chain was calculated from normalized within-repertoire ranks of inferred template counts. In a later analysis, generation probabilities were computed using a VDJ recombination model fitted to out-of-frame rearrangements, and the results were checked against IGoR. In a later analysis, TCR-TCR, TCR-HLA and TCR-CMV co-occurrence was scored with hypergeometric tests, and a repertoire-size bias correction was applied to TCR pairs. In a later analysis, false discovery rates were estimated by permuting HLA or CMV assignments 20 times. A later analysis grouped co-occurring TCRs with DBSCAN, adding TCRdist sequence similarity when clustering within HLA-allele-positive subsets. Co-occurrence clustering excluded repertoires with fewer than 30,000 or more than 120,000 public chains, plus five with anomalous nucleotide sharing. As stored in TCRdb, this immuneACCESS dataset retains in-frame rearrangements with V and J assigned. A fraction of the clones does not appear; measured against another copy, unresolved V genes explain less than half of the discrepancy, and the remainder lacks a known reason. V, J and clone size derive from that table, while D and trimming were established from the DNA sequence. Within this sample are approximately 160,000 clones, with 60% to 85% of them counted one time only. The top ten hold 7.4% of the sample.

The cohort was made up of 500 to 850 healthy bone marrow donors. At the time of sampling, all cohort members were nominally healthy, though unrecorded immune exposures were likely present. The donor was CMV seropositive and was included in the group of 289 seropositive cohort members. A peripheral blood sample was provided by each donor, and peripheral blood mononuclear cells were used for TCR beta sequencing. The Qiagen DNeasy Blood Extraction Kit was used to extract genomic DNA from the blood cell samples. To note about this clone: No cognate antigen has been identified for it. No base qualities exist here, and no much larger clone lies one base off it.

The chain employs TRBV30 and TRBJ2-4; TRBD2 might be the D gene, on 6 matching bases. The specimen sequenced was PBMCs. The source of this sequence is a male donor in good health and CMV-seropositive. The CDR3 reads CALAGPHLIAKNIQYF. The DNA reads TGTGCCCTCGCGGGGCCGCACCTAATAGCCAAAAACATTCAGTACTTC.